The TCR beta chain described here comes from a study of graft-versus-host responses after intestinal transplantation. On this clone: The antigen remains unidentified.

Data came from immunoSEQ multiplex PCR; TCRdb stores just in-frame clones and leaves some out. The sample contains some 83,000 clones, roughly 91% of which appear only once. The V and J ends lost 5 bases and 1 base, in that order; junction bases with no gene match: 6. Germline values: CDR1 LNHDA, CDR2 SQIVND (reference sequence). The CDR3 contains 16 residues. The rearrangement joins TRBV19 to TRBJ2-2, with TRBD2 identical over 8 bases. The source material was unstimulated CD4+ T cells sorted from spleen or lymph node cells, sampled before intestinal transplant. The receptor's source is a human donor who received an intestinal transplant. The CDR3 bases are TGTGCCAGTAGTCACCAACTAGCGGTGAACACCGGGGAGCTGTTTTTT. This codes for CASSHQLAVNTGELFF.